These 9 T cell receptor beta chains originate from one sample sequenced in a study of T cell responses to AZD1222 COVID-19 vaccine. Profiling relied on immunoSEQ multiplex PCR, and the TCRdb table lists in-frame clones only, not all of them. The repertoire holds about 150,000 clones, with 70% to 90% as singletons. The sequencing used peripheral blood, collected 28 days after the second AZD1222 dose. Every receptor here comes from an adult who received the AZD1222 COVID-19 vaccine.

V is TRBV10-3 and J is TRBJ2-1, with 10 bases matching TRBD2. The CDR3 has 14 amino acids. CDR1 and CDR2 from the germline V gene are ENHRY and SYGVKD. J was trimmed by 5 bases and V by 10 bases; bases with no gene match: 8. The CDR3 DNA is TGTGCCACTTCTTTAGCGGGGGGCGACAATGAGCAGTTCTTC. Its translation: CATSLAGGDNEQFF.

V and J are TRBV7-9 and TRBJ2-7; D might be TRBD2 (6 bases). This CDR3 spans 15 amino acids. The V end was cut by 1 base, the J end by 5 bases, with 15 bases between. Germline V CDR1 and CDR2: SEHNR, FQNEAQ (reference sequence). The CDR3 DNA follows: TGTGCCAGCAGCTTAGGCTCGGGGGTTCGGCACGAGCAGTACTTC. Protein: CASSLGSGVRHEQYF.

The CDR3 here is CASSLPSSTDTQYF. CDR3 nucleotides: TGTGCCAGCAGTTTACCCTCCAGCACAGATACGCAGTATTTT. J is TRBJ2-3 and V is TRBV27; no clear D gene. CDR1 MNHEY and CDR2 SMNVEV come from the germline V gene (reference sequence). The length of the CDR3 is 14 residues. V was cut by 2 bases and J by 0 bases, with 6 bases left in between.

V is TRBV7-2 and J is TRBJ2-3; D is unresolved. V lost 3 bases and J lost 7, with 8 bases in between. CDR1 SGHTA and CDR2 FQGNSA come from the germline V gene. CDR3 length equals 12 residues. The CDR3 loop reads CASSFPDNTQYF. In DNA form, the CDR3 reads TGTGCCAGCAGCTTCCCCGATAATACGCAGTATTTT.

This chain links TRBV9 with TRBJ1-6, with D perhaps matching TRBD1 (5 bases). The germline V gene has CDR1 SGDLS and CDR2 YYNGEE. Trimming left V 3 bases short and J 6 bases short, with 16 bases between. The CDR3 spans 16 residues. CDR3 amino acids: CASSAGEGSLNSPLHF. As DNA, the CDR3 is TGTGCCAGCAGCGCGGGGGAGGGCTCCCTTAATTCACCCCTCCACTTT.

The chain combines TRBV28 with TRBJ1-5; possible D gene TRBD1, 6 bases. V lost 4 bases and J 1 base, leaving 11 bases between the germline ends. The germline V gene has CDR1 MDHEN and CDR2 SYDVKM. The CDR3 length is 15 residues. This CDR3 reads CASSYTGMSNQPQHF. For the CDR3, the DNA is TGTGCCAGCAGTTACACAGGGATGAGCAATCAGCCCCAGCATTTT.

The CDR3 region is CASSPRISWGEQYF. The CDR3 DNA sequence: TGTGCCAGCAGCCCCCGGATATCTTGGGGCGAGCAGTACTTC. The chain employs TRBV7-8 and TRBJ2-7; D is unresolved. Germline V gene sequence: CDR1 SGHVS, CDR2 FQNEAQ. Trimming pared 5 bases from V and 6 bases from J, leaving 17 bases between. The CDR3 runs to 14 residues.

This chain uses TRBV18 with TRBJ1-1; D gene uncertain. Trimming removed 3 bases at V and 1 base at J, with 9 bases between. The CDR3 is made up of 14 amino acids. From germline, CDR1 is KGHSH and CDR2 LQKENI. The CDR3 bases are TGTGCCAGCTCACCCTCAATGGAGAACACTGAAGCTTTCTTT. Translation: CASSPSMENTEAFF.

Only a few counts were recorded for this clone. The chain has TRBV25-1 and TRBJ1-1, with 7 bases matching TRBD1. The germline V gene has CDR1 MGHDK and CDR2 SYGVNS. The ends lost 4 bases at V and 3 bases at J; junction bases unmatched: 5. The length of the CDR3 is 14 residues. The CDR3 DNA reads TGTGCCAGCAGTGCTACAGGGGAGTACACTGAAGCTTTCTTT. It yields the protein CASSATGEYTEAFF.